Below are 17 T cell receptor beta chains sequenced from a single sample in a study of blood T cell repertoires in COVID-19. Clones were read by immunoSEQ multiplex PCR, and TCRdb kept only the in-frame ones, dropping some. The sample holds 200,000 to 250,000 clones, 80% seen once. Sequenced: peripheral blood. These receptors were taken from a woman in her seventies with acute or convalescent COVID-19.

The V call is TRBV19, the J call TRBJ2-7; D uncertain. This CDR3 contains 13 residues. V shed 5 bases and J shed 1 base, with 9 bases lying between them. Per germline, CDR1 LNHDA and CDR2 SQIVND (reference sequence). CDR3 loop: CASSFKASYEQYV. Written as DNA, the CDR3 is TGTGCCAGTAGTTTCAAAGCATCCTACGAGCAGTACGTC.

V gene TRBV18 combines with J gene TRBJ1-1; D remains unclear. V was cut by 3 bases and J by 1 base, with 12 bases left in between. The CDR3 spans 15 residues. The germline CDR1 and CDR2 sequences are KGHSH and LQKENI. The CDR3 spells CASSPPGNTNTEAFF. CDR3 DNA: TGTGCCAGCTCACCTCCCGGGAATACGAACACTGAAGCTTTCTTT. Complete variable domain (other parts from reference TRBV18 and TRBJ1-1): NAGVMQNPRHLVRRRGQEARLRCSPMKGHSHVYWYRQLPEEGLKFMVYLQKENIIDESGMPKERFSAEFPKEGPSILRIQQVVRGDSAAYFCASSPPGNTNTEAFFGQGTRLTVV.

The V gene is TRBV3-1 (or the pseudogene TRBV3-2), the J gene TRBJ2-7; no definite D call. Germline CDR1 is LGHDT and CDR2 is YNNKEL (reference sequence). Trimming stripped 3 bases from V and 2 bases from J, with 5 bases between. This CDR3 is built from 12 residues. The CDR3 nucleotides are TGTGCCAGCAGCCATTCTACCTACGAGCAGTACTTC. It specifies CASSHSTYEQYF.

In this sample, this clone turned up once. The rearrangement uses TRBV5-8 and TRBJ1-4; D gene unclear. There are 15 residues in the CDR3. CDR1 and CDR2 from the germline V gene are SGHTS and YDEGEE. V dropped 2 bases and J dropped 2 bases, with 10 bases sitting between them. CDR3 residues: CASSFGSRTNEKLFF. CDR3 bases: TGTGCCAGCAGCTTCGGGTCTAGGACTAATGAAAAACTGTTTTTT.

This rearrangement joins TRBV10-3 to TRBJ2-7, with 10 bases matching TRBD1. Unmatched junction bases numbered 5, after V lost 3 bases and J lost 3 bases. This CDR3 contains 15 residues. CDR1 is ENHRY, CDR2 SYGVKD, per germline. This CDR3 is CAISDGDRGGYEQYF. CDR3 nucleotides: TGTGCCATCAGTGATGGGGACAGGGGCGGCTACGAGCAGTACTTC.

The rearrangement joins TRBV3-1 (or the pseudogene TRBV3-2) to TRBJ1-2; D might be TRBD1 (6 bases). The V end lost 3 bases, the J end lost 8 bases, and 19 bases lay between the germline ends. The CDR3 has 15 residues. Germline-derived CDR1 and CDR2 are LGHDT and YNNKEL (reference sequence). CDR3 sequence (DNA): TGTGCCAGCAGCCAGGGGACAACCCCCCCCCGCGGCTACACCTTC. Encoded protein: CASSQGTTPPRGYTF.

The chain recombines TRBV30 with TRBJ2-5; 7 bases align to TRBD2. This CDR3 is built from 12 residues. Trimming at V came to 5 bases and at J to 6 bases, leaving 6 bases not matched to a gene. Germline V gene sequence: CDR1 GTSNPN, CDR2 SVGIG (reference sequence). CDR3 sequence: CAWASGGKTQYF. Written as DNA, the CDR3 is TGTGCCTGGGCTAGCGGTGGCAAGACCCAGTACTTC.

V is TRBV24-1 and J is TRBJ2-2; 10 bases fit TRBD1. The ends lost 7 bases at V and 5 bases at J; junction bases unmatched: 3. CDR1 and CDR2 from the germline V gene are KGHDR and SFDVKD. CDR3 length equals 14 residues. CDR3 DNA sequence: TGTGCCACCAGCGGACAGGGGGGAACCGGGGAGCTGTTTTTT. It translates to CATSGQGGTGELFF.

V usage is TRBV27 and J usage is TRBJ2-7; no clear D. Germline V gives CDR1 MNHEY, CDR2 SMNVEV (reference sequence). The CDR3 runs 14 residues. The V and J ends lost 2 bases and 0 bases respectively, with 8 bases between them. For the CDR3, the DNA is TGTGCCAGCAGTTTAAATCGGTACTCCTACGAGCAGTACTTC. Its protein product is CASSLNRYSYEQYF.

The J gene is TRBJ1-3, the V gene TRBV7-9; 7 positions match TRBD1. There are 19 residues in the CDR3. The germline gives CDR1 SEHNR, CDR2 FQNEAQ (reference sequence). Losses at the gene ends were 6 bases for V and 0 bases for J; bases not matched to a gene: 17. CDR3 residues: CASSFLGREGDSSGNTIYF. For the CDR3, the DNA is TGTGCCAGCAGTTTTCTCGGGAGGGAGGGGGACAGCTCTGGAAACACCATATATTTT.

The chain carries TRBV18 and TRBJ1-1, with D unclear. This CDR3 has 13 amino acids. CDR1 and CDR2 from the germline V gene are KGHSH and LQKENI. The V end was cut by 3 bases, the J end by 4 bases, with 9 bases between. CDR3 sequence (DNA): TGTGCCAGCTCACCCGGGGAATCCACTGAAGCTTTCTTT. Amino acids: CASSPGESTEAFF.

This clone was observed a few times. The chain has TRBV11-3 and TRBJ2-3, with D unclear. This CDR3 spans 13 amino acids. From germline, CDR1 is SGHNT and CDR2 YENEEA. The V end lost 2 bases, the J end lost 1 base, and 4 bases lay between the germline ends. The DNA of the CDR3 is TGTGCCAGCAGCTTAATCGGCACAGATACGCAGTATTTT. Protein sequence: CASSLIGTDTQYF.

The V gene is TRBV6-5, the J gene TRBJ2-5; 11 bases align to TRBD2. The germline V gene has CDR1 MNHEY and CDR2 SVGAGI. This CDR3 has 14 residues. The J segment lost 6 bases and the V segment lost 8 bases, leaving 8 bases of the junction unmatched. The CDR3 sequence: CASGTSGGRKTQYF. CDR3 in DNA: TGTGCCAGCGGAACTAGCGGGGGACGGAAGACCCAGTACTTC.

The rearrangement joins TRBV19 to TRBJ2-5; 10 nucleotides match TRBD2. Germline assignment: CDR1 LNHDA and CDR2 SQIVND (reference sequence). Unmatched junction bases numbered 2, after V lost 6 bases and J lost 4 bases. CDR3 size: 13 residues. The CDR3 sequence is CASRASGGETQYF. The CDR3, as DNA: TGTGCCAGTAGGGCTAGCGGGGGAGAGACCCAGTACTTC.

The chain couples TRBV10-3 to TRBJ1-4; 8 bases line up with TRBD1. CDR1 and CDR2 from the germline V gene are ENHRY and SYGVKD. The CDR3 sequence is 15 residues long. Trimming at V came to 5 bases and at J to 2 bases, leaving 4 bases not matched to a gene. In nucleotides, the CDR3 is TGTGCCATCAGTTTCCGACAGGGGACTAATGAAAAACTGTTTTTT. It is translated as CAISFRQGTNEKLFF.

This clone was recorded a few times. The J gene is TRBJ2-5, the V gene TRBV7-9, with D tentatively TRBD2 (5 bases). Germline assignment: CDR1 SEHNR and CDR2 FQNEAQ (reference sequence). The CDR3 extends over 16 amino acids. V lost 4 bases and J lost 4, with 19 bases in between. The CDR3 is CASSSQAGPMGETQYF. The DNA for the CDR3 is TGTGCCAGCAGCTCCCAGGCGGGTCCGATGGGAGAGACCCAGTACTTC.

The gene calls are TRBV18 and TRBJ2-5; tentative D call: TRBD2 (5 bases). This CDR3 has 15 amino acids. Trimming removed 2 bases from V and 2 bases from J, with 12 bases in between. Germline V gene data show CDR1 as KGHSH and CDR2 as LQKENI. The CDR3 reads CASSPDQRGQETQYF. In DNA, the CDR3 is TGTGCCAGCTCACCAGATCAGCGCGGGCAAGAGACCCAGTACTTC.